This TCR beta chain was retrieved from a study of T-cell reconstitution after alpha-beta-depleted transplantation in children. The CDR3 contains 16 residues. The V and J ends lost 3 bases and 5 bases, in that order; junction bases with no gene match: 1. Unique molecular identifiers were built into the TCRbeta library. MiXCR, run by TCRdb on the PCR reads, gives a single entry per CDR3 protein. Among about 830,000 distinct CDR3 sequences listed, roughly 15% were seen once. Study-level results: Several hundred rapidly expanded clones from non-depleted graft cells reportedly supplied alpha-beta T cells about two months post-transplant. Most T-cell counts and diversity one year after the transplant came from T cells that were newly produced.

This clonotype has a handful of counts. Antigen unknown. The chain combines TRBV12-3 or TRBV12-4 with TRBJ2-1; 16 positions match TRBD2. The starting material was PBMCs, mostly from graft donor cells, obtained 360 days after TCRalphabeta/CD19-depleted stem cell transplant. The clonotype was recovered from a male patient younger than 18 who had a stem cell transplant for acute lymphoblastic leukemia, so the T cells may come from the graft donor. The CDR3 DNA follows: TGTGCCAGCAGTTTGGGGACTAGCGGGAGGGACAATGAGCAGTTCTTC. Residues: CASSLGTSGRDNEQFF.